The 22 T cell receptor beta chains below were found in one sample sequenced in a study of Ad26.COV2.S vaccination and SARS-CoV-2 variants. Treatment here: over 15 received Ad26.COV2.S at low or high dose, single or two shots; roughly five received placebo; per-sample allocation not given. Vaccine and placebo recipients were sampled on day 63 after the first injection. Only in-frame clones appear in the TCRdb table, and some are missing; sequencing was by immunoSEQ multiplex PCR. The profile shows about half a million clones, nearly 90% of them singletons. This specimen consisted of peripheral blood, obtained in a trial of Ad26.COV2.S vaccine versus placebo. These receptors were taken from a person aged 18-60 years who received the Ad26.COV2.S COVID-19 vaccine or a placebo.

Here the CDR3 DNA reads TGTGCCAGCAGTCGGAGAGGCGGCGGGGAGCTGTTTTTT. It encodes CASSRRGGGELFF. The chain joins TRBV2 to TRBJ2-2; D is uncertain. Germline V gene lookup returns CDR1 SNHLY and CDR2 FYNNEI. V lost 5 bases to trimming and J lost 7 bases, with 11 bases between them. The CDR3 has 13 residues.

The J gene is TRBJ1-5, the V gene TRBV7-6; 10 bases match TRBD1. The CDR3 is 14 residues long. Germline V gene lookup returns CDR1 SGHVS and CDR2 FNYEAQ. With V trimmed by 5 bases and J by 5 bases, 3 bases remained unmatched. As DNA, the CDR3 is TGTGCCAGCAGCCCTGGACAGGGGGATCAGCCCCAGCATTTT. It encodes CASSPGQGDQPQHF.

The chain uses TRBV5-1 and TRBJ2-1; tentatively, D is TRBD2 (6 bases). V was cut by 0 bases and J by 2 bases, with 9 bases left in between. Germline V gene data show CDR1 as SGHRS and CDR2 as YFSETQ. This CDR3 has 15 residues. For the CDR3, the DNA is TGCGCCAGCAGCTTGGGGCGGGGTGCCTACAATGAGCAGTTCTTC. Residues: CASSLGRGAYNEQFF.

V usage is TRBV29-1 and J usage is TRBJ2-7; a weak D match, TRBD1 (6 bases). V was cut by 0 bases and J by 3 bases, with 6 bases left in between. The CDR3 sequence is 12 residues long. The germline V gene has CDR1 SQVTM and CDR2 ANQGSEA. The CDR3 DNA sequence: TGCAGCGTTGAAGAGGACAGCTACGAGCAGTACTTC. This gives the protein CSVEEDSYEQYF.

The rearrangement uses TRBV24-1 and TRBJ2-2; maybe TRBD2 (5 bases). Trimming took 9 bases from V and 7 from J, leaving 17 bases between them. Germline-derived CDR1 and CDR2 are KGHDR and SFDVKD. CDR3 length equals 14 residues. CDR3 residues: CATANPWTGGELFF. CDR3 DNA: TGTGCCACCGCCAACCCTTGGACTGGCGGGGAGCTGTTTTTT.

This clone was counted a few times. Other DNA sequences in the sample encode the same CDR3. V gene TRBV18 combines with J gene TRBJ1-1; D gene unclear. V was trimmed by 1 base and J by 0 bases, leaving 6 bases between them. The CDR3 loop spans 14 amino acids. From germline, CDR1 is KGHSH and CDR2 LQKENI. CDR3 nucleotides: TGTGCCAGCTCACCACAGGGCATGAACACTGAAGCTTTCTTT. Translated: CASSPQGMNTEAFF. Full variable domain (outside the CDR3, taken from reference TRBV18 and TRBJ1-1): NAGVMQNPRHLVRRRGQEARLRCSPMKGHSHVYWYRQLPEEGLKFMVYLQKENIIDESGMPKERFSAEFPKEGPSILRIQQVVRGDSAAYFCASSPQGMNTEAFFGQGTRLTVV.

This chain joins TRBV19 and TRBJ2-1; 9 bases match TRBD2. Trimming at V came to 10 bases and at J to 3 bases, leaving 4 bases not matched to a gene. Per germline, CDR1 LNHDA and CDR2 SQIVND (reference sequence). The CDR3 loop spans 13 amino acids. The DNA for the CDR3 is TGTGCCACAGCGGGGGGAAACTACAATGAGCAGTTCTTC. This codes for CATAGGNYNEQFF.

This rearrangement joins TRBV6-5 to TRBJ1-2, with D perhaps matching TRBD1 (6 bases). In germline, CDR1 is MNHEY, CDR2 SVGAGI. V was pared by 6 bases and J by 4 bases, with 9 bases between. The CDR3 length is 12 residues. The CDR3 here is CASRTGSYGYTF. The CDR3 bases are TGTGCCAGCAGGACAGGTTCCTATGGCTACACCTTC.

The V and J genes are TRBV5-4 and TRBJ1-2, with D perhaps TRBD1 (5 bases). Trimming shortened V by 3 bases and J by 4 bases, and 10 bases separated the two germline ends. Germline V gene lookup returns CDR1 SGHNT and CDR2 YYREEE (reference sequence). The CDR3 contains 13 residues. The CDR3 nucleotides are TGTGCCAGCAGCTCTGACAGTTTCTATGGCTACACCTTC. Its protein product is CASSSDSFYGYTF.

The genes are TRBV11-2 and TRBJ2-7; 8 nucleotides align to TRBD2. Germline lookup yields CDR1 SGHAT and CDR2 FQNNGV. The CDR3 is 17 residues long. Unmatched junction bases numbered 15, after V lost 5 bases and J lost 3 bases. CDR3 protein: CASSLGYLAGTLYEQYF. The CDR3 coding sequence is TGTGCCAGCAGCCTAGGGTATTTAGCGGGGACCCTCTACGAGCAGTACTTC.

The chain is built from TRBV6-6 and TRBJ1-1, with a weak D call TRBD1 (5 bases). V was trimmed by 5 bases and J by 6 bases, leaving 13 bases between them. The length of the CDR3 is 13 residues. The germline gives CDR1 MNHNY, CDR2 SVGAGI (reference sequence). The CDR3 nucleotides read TGTGCCAGCAGTACCCGTGAAGGGGCTGAAGCTTTCTTT. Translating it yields CASSTREGAEAFF.

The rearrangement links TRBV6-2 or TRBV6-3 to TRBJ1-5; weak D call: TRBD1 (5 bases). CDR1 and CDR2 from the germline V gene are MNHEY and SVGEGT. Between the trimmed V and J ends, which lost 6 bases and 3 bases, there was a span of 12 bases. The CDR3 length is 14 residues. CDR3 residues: CASSGQPVNQPQHF. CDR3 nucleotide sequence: TGTGCCAGCAGCGGACAACCCGTCAATCAGCCCCAGCATTTT.

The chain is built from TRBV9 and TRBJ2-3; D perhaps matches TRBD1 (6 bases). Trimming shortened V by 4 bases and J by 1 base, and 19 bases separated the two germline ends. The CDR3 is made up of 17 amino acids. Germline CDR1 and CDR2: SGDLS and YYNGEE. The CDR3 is CASSPETGTLRTDTQYF. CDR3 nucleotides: TGTGCCAGCAGCCCTGAAACCGGGACATTGCGCACAGATACGCAGTATTTT.

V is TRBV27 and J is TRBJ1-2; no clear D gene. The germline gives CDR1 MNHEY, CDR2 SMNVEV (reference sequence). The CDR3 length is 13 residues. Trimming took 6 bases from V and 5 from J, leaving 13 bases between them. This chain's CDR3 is CASRQDPWYGYTF. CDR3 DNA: TGTGCCAGCAGGCAGGACCCTTGGTATGGCTACACCTTC.

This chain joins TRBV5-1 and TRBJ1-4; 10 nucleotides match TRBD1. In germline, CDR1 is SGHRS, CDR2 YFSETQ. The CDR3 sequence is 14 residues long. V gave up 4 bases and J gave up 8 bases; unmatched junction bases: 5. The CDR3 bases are TGCGCCAGCAGCCAGGGGACAGGGGAGGAAAAACTGTTTTTT. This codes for CASSQGTGEEKLFF.

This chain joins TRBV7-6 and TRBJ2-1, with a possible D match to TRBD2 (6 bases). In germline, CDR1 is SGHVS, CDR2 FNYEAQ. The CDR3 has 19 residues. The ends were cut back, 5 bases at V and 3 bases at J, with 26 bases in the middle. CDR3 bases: TGTGCCAGCAGCCCTTCCCTTGGCGGGATGAGGAGCTTCTACAATGAGCAGTTCTTC. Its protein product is CASSPSLGGMRSFYNEQFF.

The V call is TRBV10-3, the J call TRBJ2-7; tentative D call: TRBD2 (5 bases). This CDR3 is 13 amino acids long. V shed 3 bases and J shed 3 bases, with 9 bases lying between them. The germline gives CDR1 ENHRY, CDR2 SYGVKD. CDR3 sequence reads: CAISDWENYEQYF. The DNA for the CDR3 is TGTGCCATCAGTGACTGGGAGAACTACGAGCAGTACTTC.

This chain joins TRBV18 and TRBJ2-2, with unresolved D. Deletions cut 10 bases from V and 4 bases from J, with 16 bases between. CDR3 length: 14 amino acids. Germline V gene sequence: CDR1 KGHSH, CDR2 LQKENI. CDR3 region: CATRSQSSTGELFF. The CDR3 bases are TGTGCCACGCGGTCGCAGTCGAGCACCGGGGAGCTGTTTTTT.

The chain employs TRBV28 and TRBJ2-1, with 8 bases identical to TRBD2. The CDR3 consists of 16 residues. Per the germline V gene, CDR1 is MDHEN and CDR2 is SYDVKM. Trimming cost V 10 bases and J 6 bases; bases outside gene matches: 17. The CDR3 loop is CATNPNRGLVSNEQFF. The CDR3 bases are TGTGCCACCAACCCAAACCGGGGACTAGTGTCCAATGAGCAGTTCTTC. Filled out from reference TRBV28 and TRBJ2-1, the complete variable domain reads DVKVTQSSRYLVKRTGEKVFLECVQDMDHENMFWYRQDPGLGLRLIYFSYDVKMKEKGDIPEGYSVSREKKERFSLILESASTNQTSMYLCATNPNRGLVSNEQFFGPGTRLTVL.

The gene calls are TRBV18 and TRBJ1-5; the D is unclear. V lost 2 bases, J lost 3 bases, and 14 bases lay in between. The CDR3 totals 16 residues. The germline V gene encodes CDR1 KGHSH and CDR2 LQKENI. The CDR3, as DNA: TGTGCCAGCTCACCATGGCAGCGGTTGGACAATCAGCCCCAGCATTTT. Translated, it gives CASSPWQRLDNQPQHF.

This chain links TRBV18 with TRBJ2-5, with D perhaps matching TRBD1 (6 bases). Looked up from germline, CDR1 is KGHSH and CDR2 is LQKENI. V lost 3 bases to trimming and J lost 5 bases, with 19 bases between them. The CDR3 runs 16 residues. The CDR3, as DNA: TGTGCCAGCTCACCCCCAAGCCAACAGGGTCGGGAGACCCAGTACTTC. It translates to CASSPPSQQGRETQYF.

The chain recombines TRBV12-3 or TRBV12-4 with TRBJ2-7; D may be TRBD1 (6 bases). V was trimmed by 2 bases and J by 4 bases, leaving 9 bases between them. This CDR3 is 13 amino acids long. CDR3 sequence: CASSLRQVYEQYF. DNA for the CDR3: TGTGCCAGCAGTTTAAGACAGGTATACGAGCAGTACTTC.